These 12 T cell receptor beta chains originate from one sample sequenced in a study of cytomegalovirus exposure and HLA in healthy donors. PCR amplification relied on 60 Vbeta primers (plus 13 Jbeta primers). Clones were read by immunoSEQ multiplex PCR, and TCRdb kept only the in-frame ones, dropping some. The table lists about 140,000 clones. Sequencing was carried out using PBMCs. The receptors originated from a woman aged 18-29 years in good health and CMV-seronegative.

This chain connects TRBV6-1 to TRBJ2-5; TRBD2 is a possible D gene (6 bases). Germline CDR1 reads MNHNS; CDR2 reads SASEGT. The CDR3 has 13 amino acids. V was shortened by 2 bases and J by 9 bases, with 13 bases between the two germline ends. The CDR3 region has the DNA TGTGCCAGCAGTGAATGGAATGGCGGGGCCCAGTACTTC. As protein: CASSEWNGGAQYF.

The chain joins TRBV7-3 to TRBJ2-3; 12 nucleotides agree with TRBD1. The CDR3 length is 15 residues. J lost 4 bases, V lost 6 bases, and 5 bases had no gene match. CDR1 and CDR2 from the germline V gene are SGHTA and FQGTGA. The DNA for the CDR3 is TGTGCCAGCAGTGGGACAGGGGGCTTCCCAGATACGCAGTATTTT. This translates into CASSGTGGFPDTQYF.

The rearrangement joins TRBV10-3 to TRBJ1-1; D ambiguous. The CDR3 is 11 amino acids. Germline V gene data show CDR1 as ENHRY and CDR2 as SYGVKD. The V end lost 4 bases, the J end lost 7 bases, and 7 bases lay between the germline ends. The CDR3: CAISGQYEAFF. CDR3 nucleotides: TGTGCCATCAGTGGCCAGTATGAAGCTTTCTTT.

The chain joins TRBV29-1 to TRBJ1-1; 7 positions agree with TRBD1. This CDR3 contains 14 residues. V trimming: 7 bases; J trimming: 0 bases; junction bases outside the gene matches: 8. Germline-derived CDR1 and CDR2 are SQVTM and ANQGSEA. CDR3 sequence (DNA): TGCAGCGCAAGCAGGGGGAGCATGAACACTGAAGCTTTCTTT. Residues: CSASRGSMNTEAFF.

The CDR3 DNA reads as TGTGGCTACAGGGGGCGCGTTGAAAAACTGTTTTTT. This encodes CGYRGRVEKLFF. The chain has TRBV30 and TRBJ1-4, with 9 positions matching TRBD1. This CDR3 has 12 amino acids. CDR1 is GTSNPN, CDR2 SVGIG, per germline (reference sequence).

The chain uses TRBV6-5 and TRBJ2-1; D might be TRBD2 (6 bases). The CDR3 totals 15 residues. Germline V lookup: CDR1 MNHEY, CDR2 SVGAGI. Trimming took 0 bases from V and 5 from J, leaving 11 bases between them. CDR3 coding DNA: TGTGCCAGCAGTTACTCAGCTGCGGGAAACAATGAGCAGTTCTTC. Translation: CASSYSAAGNNEQFF.

The chain recombines TRBV18 with TRBJ2-7, with a weak D call TRBD1 (5 bases). The ends were cut back, 3 bases at V and 4 bases at J, with 16 bases in the middle. Germline loops: CDR1 KGHSH, CDR2 LQKENI. The CDR3 is 15 residues long. CDR3 nucleotide sequence: TGTGCCAGCTCACCTCGAGCTCAGGGTACGTACGAGCAGTACGTC. The encoded protein is CASSPRAQGTYEQYV.

Comments on this clone: This same CDR3 is encoded by further DNA sequences in the sample. The V call is TRBV5-1, the J call TRBJ2-2, with 7 bases lining up with TRBD1. J was trimmed by 4 bases and V by 2 bases; bases with no gene match: 2. Germline CDR1 SGHRS, CDR2 YFSETQ. There are 14 residues in the CDR3. CDR3 region: CASSLQGSTGELFF. The CDR3 DNA follows: TGCGCCAGCAGCTTACAGGGGTCCACCGGGGAGCTGTTTTTT.

The chain's CDR3 is CASSEGGRAYTF. CDR3 DNA sequence: TGTGCCAGCAGTGAAGGGGGGAGGGCCTACACCTTC. This chain connects TRBV6-1 to TRBJ1-2; the D gene is possibly TRBD1 (5 bases). The CDR3 is made up of 12 amino acids. The V gene's germline CDR1 is MNHNS and CDR2 SASEGT. Trimming took 1 base from V and 10 from J, leaving 10 bases between them.

The chain uses TRBV7-8 and TRBJ1-6; D is uncertain. Trimming cost V 10 bases and J 0 bases, with 10 bases left between them. Germline V gene sequence: CDR1 SGHVS, CDR2 FQNEAQ. CDR3 length equals 14 residues. CDR3 loop: CATRPSSYNSPLHF. CDR3 DNA: TGTGCCACCAGACCGAGCTCCTATAATTCACCCCTCCACTTT.

This sequence joins TRBV7-8 and TRBJ2-1; 11 nucleotides agree with TRBD2. V was pared by 5 bases and J by 5 bases, with 5 bases of the junction left unmatched. The CDR3 contains 15 residues. Germline CDR1 and CDR2: SGHVS and FQNEAQ. The CDR3 DNA sequence: TGTGCCAGCAGCCCGACTAGCGGGACCCACAATGAGCAGTTCTTC. Encoded protein: CASSPTSGTHNEQFF.

The V and J genes are TRBV5-1 and TRBJ2-7, with TRBD1 identical over 8 bases. CDR1 is SGHRS, CDR2 YFSETQ, per germline. This CDR3 has 14 amino acids. J lost 5 bases, V lost 5 bases, and 9 bases had no gene match. CDR3: CASSPGQGPNEQYV. The CDR3 region has the DNA TGCGCCAGCAGTCCCGGACAGGGTCCAAACGAGCAGTACGTC.